The sequence of this TCR beta chain was determined in a study of neoadjuvant anti-PD-1 for oral cavity cancer. Study-wide points: Higher pretreatment Treg/Th17 ratios tracked higher pretreatment blood clonality. After neoadjuvant nivolumab, PBMC T cell clonality was significantly higher in non-responders than responders.

The protocol was immunoSEQ multiplex PCR, while the TCRdb copy is restricted to in-frame clones and leaves out a portion. The data contain 60,000 to 75,000 clones, around 83% of them seen just once; the ten biggest clones take up 3% to 4%. Analysis of PBMCs was direct, with no culture step. Details on this clone: The antigen is undetermined.

The CDR3 consists of 20 residues. J lost 4 bases, V lost 4 bases, and 19 bases had no gene match. The germline CDR1 and CDR2 sequences are SGHTA and FQGTGA. This specimen consisted of PBMCs, obtained before nivolumab (anti-PD-1) treatment. The chain recombines TRBV7-3 with TRBJ2-2, with TRBD2 matching over 9 bases. The clonotype was recovered from a person between 35 and 79 years old with oral cavity squamous cell carcinoma. CDR3 protein: CASSSEAYYSASGITGELFF. The CDR3 nucleotides read TGTGCCAGCAGCTCCGAGGCTTATTACTCGGCTAGCGGGATCACCGGGGAGCTGTTTTTT.